The rows below give T cell receptor beta chains drawn from one sample of a study of CD8 T cell repertoires and influenza. Sequenced by immunoSEQ multiplex PCR; TCRdb stores in-frame clones only, minus some. The data hold over a hundred clones, with 25% to 40% observed a single time. Specimen: M1 dextramer-binding CD8+ T cells from cultured PBMCs. The receptors come from a person aged 18 to 35 in good health. CDR3s include the opening cysteine and the closing phenylalanine or tryptophan. Each record gives: V gene, J gene, CDR3 protein.

v_call: TRBV19; j_call: TRBJ2-7; cdr3_aa: CASSNRSSYEQYF
v_call: TRBV19; j_call: TRBJ2-7; cdr3_aa: CVSSIRGAYEQYF
v_call: TRBV19; j_call: TRBJ2-7; cdr3_aa: CASSVRASYEQYF
v_call: TRBV9; j_call: TRBJ1-2; cdr3_aa: CASSQDRGSSLYGYTF
v_call: TRBV19; j_call: TRBJ2-2; cdr3_aa: CASSMYSSAITGELFF
v_call: TRBV19; j_call: TRBJ2-1; cdr3_aa: CASSPLGGAEQFF
v_call: TRBV19; j_call: TRBJ2-7; cdr3_aa: CASSRLAGHEQYF
v_call: TRBV19; j_call: TRBJ1-2; cdr3_aa: CASSIRSGESGGYTF